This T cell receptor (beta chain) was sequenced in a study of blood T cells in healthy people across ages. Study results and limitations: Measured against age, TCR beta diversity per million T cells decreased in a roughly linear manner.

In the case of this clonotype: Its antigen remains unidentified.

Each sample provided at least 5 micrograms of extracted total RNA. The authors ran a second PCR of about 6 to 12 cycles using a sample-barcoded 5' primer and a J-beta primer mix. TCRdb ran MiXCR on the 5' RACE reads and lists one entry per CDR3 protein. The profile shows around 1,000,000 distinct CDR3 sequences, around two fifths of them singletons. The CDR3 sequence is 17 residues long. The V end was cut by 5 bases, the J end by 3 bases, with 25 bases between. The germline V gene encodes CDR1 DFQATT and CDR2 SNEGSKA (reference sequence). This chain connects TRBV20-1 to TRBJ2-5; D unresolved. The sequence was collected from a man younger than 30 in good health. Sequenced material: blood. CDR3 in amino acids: CSAQHTFRVSSEETQYF. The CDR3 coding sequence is TGCAGTGCTCAGCACACATTTAGGGTGTCGAGCGAAGAGACCCAGTACTTC.